These 13 T cell receptor beta chains originate from one sample sequenced in a study of prognosis after radiotherapy for stage I lung cancer. Amplification of TCR beta CDR3 from genomic DNA used two-round multiplex PCR. Round one of PCR was performed, and it used primers specific to each TRBV and TRBJ gene. TCRdb itself ran the multiplex PCR reads through MiXCR, one entry per CDR3 protein. The sample includes 20,000 to 30,000 distinct CDR3 sequences, about 41% of them seen just once. The sample here was PBMCs, taken before or after stereotactic body radiation therapy (not recorded which). The receptors shown here come from a donor over 45 with non-small cell lung cancer.

This clonotype was observed many times. V is TRBV7-9 and J is TRBJ1-1; no clear D gene. V was cut by 2 bases and J by 7 bases, with 20 bases left in between. Germline V CDR1 and CDR2: SEHNR, FQNEAQ (reference sequence). This CDR3 has 16 residues. CDR3 bases: TGTGCCAGCAGCTTATCGTTCGGCGTGGGGAAAAGTGAAGCTTTCTTT. Protein product: CASSLSFGVGKSEAFF.

This chain links TRBV6-2 or TRBV6-3 with TRBJ2-7, with 8 bases that match TRBD2. The CDR3 is 16 amino acids. Germline lookup yields CDR1 MNHEY and CDR2 SVGEGT. V lost 5 bases, J lost 6 bases, and 15 bases stayed unmatched. In nucleotides, the CDR3 is TGTGCCAGCAGTGAAGAGGAAGGGACTAGTGGTTCCGAGCAGTACTTC. This gives the protein CASSEEEGTSGSEQYF.

This clonotype was seen repeatedly, ten times or more. The J gene is TRBJ1-1, the V gene TRBV20-1, with D possibly TRBD1 on 6 matching bases. There are 13 residues in the CDR3. V was trimmed by 6 bases and J by 5 bases, leaving 16 bases between them. Germline V gene lookup returns CDR1 DFQATT and CDR2 SNEGSKA (reference sequence). The CDR3 sequence is CSAPGVGGTEAFF. The CDR3 DNA is TGCAGTGCACCAGGGGTCGGAGGGACTGAAGCTTTCTTT.

This clonotype was seen ten or more times. CDR3 coding DNA: TGCAGTGCTAGCCCCCGGATCGGGAGGGCGGGGGAGCAGTACTTC. Protein sequence: CSASPRIGRAGEQYF. The rearrangement links TRBV20-1 to TRBJ2-7; 8 bases align to TRBD2. The CDR3 length is 15 residues. The ends lost 3 bases at V and 7 bases at J; junction bases unmatched: 14. Germline V gene data show CDR1 as DFQATT and CDR2 as SNEGSKA (reference sequence).

Remarks on this clonotype: Since a far larger clone is one base different, this is likely a read error. The genes are TRBV6-2 or TRBV6-3 and TRBJ2-5; D remains ambiguous. Trimming shortened V by 6 bases and J by 4 bases, and 12 bases separated the two germline ends. CDR1 and CDR2 (germline): MNHEY, SVGEGT. The CDR3 extends over 13 amino acids. In nucleotides, the CDR3 is TGTGCCAGCAGCCCAGTGGATGTAGAGACCCAGTACTTC. The encoded protein is CASSPVDVETQYF.

V and J are TRBV11-1 and TRBJ2-3, with 11 bases identical to TRBD2. Losses at the gene ends were 6 bases for V and 1 base for J; bases not matched to a gene: 3. This CDR3 region has 15 residues. CDR1 is SGHAT, CDR2 FQDESV, per germline (reference sequence). The DNA for the CDR3 is TGTGCCAGCAGACCACTAGCGGGAGGCACAGATACGCAGTATTTT. Encoded protein: CASRPLAGGTDTQYF. Combining the CDR3 with reference TRBV11-1 and TRBJ2-3 gives the whole variable domain EAEVAQSPRYKITEKSQAVAFWCDPISGHATLYWYRQILGQGPELLVQFQDESVVDDSQLPKDRFSAERLKGVDSTLKIQPAELGDSAMYLCASRPLAGGTDTQYFGPGTRLTVL.

Comment on this clonotype: A read error may explain this, as a much larger clone is one base away. The CDR3 carries no conserved terminal phenylalanine or tryptophan, so it likely arises from a read error. V usage is TRBV7-2 and J usage is TRBJ2-7; maybe TRBD2 (5 bases). V lost 4 bases and J lost 3, with 13 bases in between. This CDR3 is 14 amino acids long. Germline V CDR1 and CDR2: SGHTA, FQGNSA. The CDR3 reads CASSSLGRGYEQYL. The CDR3, as DNA: TGTGCCAGCAGCTCCTTGGGCCGGGGCTACGAGCAGTACCTC.

This clonotype was recorded at least ten times. The chain joins TRBV6-2 or TRBV6-3 to TRBJ2-4, with D perhaps assigned TRBD1 or TRBD2 (5 bases each). The CDR3 is 12 residues long. V gave up 7 bases and J gave up 9 bases, with 13 bases separating them. Germline V lookup: CDR1 MNHEY, CDR2 SVGEGT. The CDR3 sequence: CASTETGGIQYF. The CDR3 DNA follows: TGTGCCAGCACGGAAACTGGGGGCATTCAGTACTTC.

This clonotype was picked up many times. The chain employs TRBV20-1 and TRBJ2-2; TRBD1 aligns across 8 bases. The CDR3 has 13 residues. After removal of 7 bases from V and 4 bases from J, the junction contained 5 bases not matched to a gene. The germline V gene encodes CDR1 DFQATT and CDR2 SNEGSKA (reference sequence). CDR3 sequence (DNA): TGCAGTGGTCCGGACAGGGTCACCGGGGAGCTGTTTTTT. Amino acid sequence: CSGPDRVTGELFF.

Many counts were recorded for this clonotype. This rearrangement joins TRBV19 to TRBJ2-5, with a tentative D call TRBD2 (6 bases). Looked up from germline, CDR1 is LNHDA and CDR2 is SQIVND (reference sequence). This CDR3 region has 13 residues. Trimming stripped 4 bases from V and 5 bases from J, with 11 bases between. The CDR3 coding sequence is TGTGCCAGTAGTACCCTGGCGGGGGAGACCCAGTACTTC. Translated, it gives CASSTLAGETQYF.

The genes are TRBV6-1 and TRBJ1-5; the D is unclear. The V end was cut by 2 bases, the J end by 0 bases, with 11 bases between. Germline V gene sequence: CDR1 MNHNS, CDR2 SASEGT. The CDR3 sequence is 16 residues long. The CDR3 reads CASSEWGSYSNQPQHF. The CDR3 region has the DNA TGTGCCAGCAGTGAATGGGGTTCGTATAGCAATCAGCCCCAGCATTTT.

In this sample, this clonotype turned up many times. V usage is TRBV2 and J usage is TRBJ1-2; 7 nucleotides agree with TRBD1. Germline CDR1 reads SNHLY; CDR2 reads FYNNEI. V lost 4 bases and J lost 7; bases outside the gene matches: 12. The CDR3 sequence is 15 residues long. In nucleotides, the CDR3 is TGTGCCAGCAGTGCATTAGACAGGGATCTTGGTGGCTACACCTTC. Amino acids: CASSALDRDLGGYTF.

The table lists this clonotype with many counts. The chain uses TRBV7-2 and TRBJ2-5, with D unresolved. The CDR3 runs to 13 residues. Germline-derived CDR1 and CDR2 are SGHTA and FQGNSA. Trimming pared 1 base from V and 3 bases from J, leaving 6 bases between. The CDR3 DNA reads as TGTGCCAGCAGCTTAGTCTCAGAAGAGACCCAGTACTTC. The encoded protein is CASSLVSEETQYF.